The 29 T cell receptor beta chains listed next were all sequenced from one sample in a study of T cell clonotyping in hematopoietic cell transplantation. Sequencing used immunoSEQ multiplex PCR; TCRdb keeps in-frame clones, though not all of them. Of around 25,000 clones listed, approximately 96% are singletons. Sequencing was done on a sample of peripheral blood mononuclear cells. These receptors were taken from a man in his fifties or sixties in good health. Some clones in this sample may be carry-over from other donors' samples.

The chain employs TRBV5-1 and TRBJ1-2, with 8 nucleotides matching TRBD1. V was pared by 7 bases and J by 5 bases, with 7 bases of the junction left unmatched. The length of the CDR3 is 13 residues. CDR1 and CDR2 (germline): SGHRS, YFSETQ. CDR3 nucleotides: TGCGCCAGCTCAGGGGGCGCTGGATATGGCTACACCTTC. Amino acids: CASSGGAGYGYTF.

V is TRBV27 and J is TRBJ1-2; perhaps TRBD1 as D (5 bases). The CDR3 is 13 amino acids. The V and J ends lost 3 bases and 4 bases respectively, with 9 bases between them. The V gene's germline CDR1 is MNHEY and CDR2 SMNVEV (reference sequence). As DNA, the CDR3 is TGTGCCAGCAGTTTCTCGGGGCTCTATGGCTACACCTTC. It encodes CASSFSGLYGYTF.

This chain joins TRBV29-1 and TRBJ2-7; 7 bases align to TRBD1. V shed 4 bases and J 4 bases; nucleotides not matched to a gene: 1. Germline CDR1 is SQVTM and CDR2 is ANQGSEA. The CDR3 extends over 11 amino acids. The CDR3 protein is CSVGDSYEQYF. CDR3 in DNA: TGCAGCGTTGGGGACAGTTACGAGCAGTACTTC.

The genes are TRBV6-6 and TRBJ1-1; tentative D call: TRBD1 (6 bases). This CDR3 is 15 amino acids long. Germline lookup yields CDR1 MNHNY and CDR2 SVGAGI (reference sequence). V gave up 6 bases and J gave up 5 bases, with 19 bases separating them. CDR3 nucleotides: TGTGCCAGCAGGAACACACAGGGTCTCGCGACTGAAGCTTTCTTT. Amino acid sequence: CASRNTQGLATEAFF.

The V call is TRBV28, the J call TRBJ1-3; D is perhaps TRBD1 (5 bases). Trimming took 0 bases from V and 0 from J, leaving 9 bases between them. This CDR3 spans 16 amino acids. The germline gives CDR1 MDHEN, CDR2 SYDVKM. Here the CDR3 DNA reads TGTGCCAGCAGTTTATGGGGGGTAAGCTCTGGAAACACCATATATTTT. Translating it yields CASSLWGVSSGNTIYF.

This clone was counted a single time. The chain has TRBV29-1 and TRBJ1-1; a possible D gene is TRBD1 (6 bases). V was clipped by 3 bases and J by 5 bases, with 13 bases between them. CDR3 length equals 13 residues. Germline CDR1 and CDR2: SQVTM and ANQGSEA. CDR3 in amino acids: CSVDVQGKTEAFF. The CDR3 DNA sequence: TGCAGCGTTGACGTGCAGGGGAAAACTGAAGCTTTCTTT. Variable domain in full (rest from reference TRBV29-1 and TRBJ1-1): SAVISQKPSRDICQRGTSLTIQCQVDSQVTMMFWYRQQPGQSLTLIATANQGSEATYESGFVIDKFPISRPNLTFSTLTVSNMSPEDSSIYLCSVDVQGKTEAFFGQGTRLTVV.

The V call is TRBV19, the J call TRBJ2-3, with D possibly being TRBD2 (6 bases). The germline V gene has CDR1 LNHDA and CDR2 SQIVND (reference sequence). The CDR3 consists of 16 residues. The V end was cut by 4 bases, the J end by 2 bases, with 16 bases between. The CDR3 loop is CASSTPRDGFTDTQYF. CDR3 coding DNA: TGTGCCAGTAGTACCCCGCGGGACGGTTTCACAGATACGCAGTATTTT.

This chain joins TRBV9 and TRBJ2-2; a weak D match, TRBD1 (5 bases). Germline V CDR1 and CDR2: SGDLS, YYNGEE. Trimming took 0 bases from V and 6 from J, leaving 9 bases between them. This CDR3 has 14 residues. In DNA form, the CDR3 reads TGTGCCAGCAGCGTAGACCAGGGATCCGGGGAGCTGTTTTTT. It specifies CASSVDQGSGELFF.

V gene TRBV13 combines with J gene TRBJ2-2; D ambiguous. V gave up 1 base and J gave up 0 bases, with 3 bases separating them. The CDR3 consists of 14 residues. CDR1 and CDR2 (germline): PRHDT, FYEKMQ (reference sequence). DNA of the CDR3: TGTGCCAGCAGCTTAGTAGCGAACACCGGGGAGCTGTTTTTT. Protein product: CASSLVANTGELFF.

This clone was detected once. The DNA for the CDR3 is TGTGCCAGCAGCTTGTGGCAGCCGATCGGGTACACCTTC. Its translation: CASSLWQPIGYTF. The chain links TRBV5-6 to TRBJ1-2; D not certain. The germline V gene encodes CDR1 SGHDT and CDR2 YYEEEE. The CDR3 extends over 13 amino acids. V was shortened by 1 base and J by 11 bases, with 15 bases between the two germline ends.

The V call is TRBV5-6, the J call TRBJ1-6; a possible D gene is TRBD1 (5 bases). The ends were cut back, 1 base at V and 8 bases at J, with 10 bases in the middle. The CDR3 has 14 residues. Germline CDR1 SGHDT, CDR2 YYEEEE. CDR3 in DNA: TGTGCCAGCAGCTTGCAGGGTATAGATTCACCCCTCCACTTT. Amino acids: CASSLQGIDSPLHF. Using reference TRBV5-6 and TRBJ1-6 for the parts outside the CDR3, the full variable domain is DAGVTQSPTHLIKTRGQQVTLRCSPKSGHDTVSWYQQALGQGPQFIFQYYEEEERQRGNFPDRFSGHQFPNYSSELNVNALLLGDSALYLCASSLQGIDSPLHFGNGTRLTVT.

This rearrangement joins TRBV7-8 to TRBJ2-7; D ambiguous. Germline CDR1 reads SGHVS; CDR2 reads FQNEAQ. The CDR3 sequence is 15 residues long. The V and J ends lost 5 bases and 4 bases respectively, with 18 bases between them. CDR3 coding DNA: TGTGCCAGCAGCCCCAATCTTGGGGTACGGTACGAGCAGTACTTC. It encodes CASSPNLGVRYEQYF.

This clone was seen just once. The chain recombines TRBV9 with TRBJ1-3; TRBD1 matches 8 bases. CDR1 and CDR2 (germline): SGDLS, YYNGEE. V trimming: 1 base; J trimming: 5 bases; junction bases outside the gene matches: 23. The CDR3 totals 21 residues. CDR3 residues: CASSVTPLGQEFIPLRNTIYF. The CDR3 coding sequence is TGTGCCAGCAGCGTAACTCCTTTGGGACAGGAGTTTATCCCTTTAAGAAACACCATATATTTT.

The gene calls are TRBV2 and TRBJ1-6; D is perhaps TRBD1 (6 bases). V was trimmed by 5 bases and J by 7 bases, leaving 15 bases between them. Germline lookup yields CDR1 SNHLY and CDR2 FYNNEI. The CDR3 totals 15 residues. The CDR3 nucleotides are TGTGCCAGCAGTCCCCAGGGGTCAGGGAATTCACCCCTCCACTTT. It encodes CASSPQGSGNSPLHF.

The DNA of the CDR3 is TGTGCCTGGAGTGTAAATTCGGGACAGGGGGTACCCCTCCACTTT. Translated, it gives CAWSVNSGQGVPLHF. The chain links TRBV30 to TRBJ1-6; 11 nucleotides align to TRBD1. From germline, CDR1 is GTSNPN and CDR2 SVGIG (reference sequence). The CDR3 length is 15 residues. Trimming removed 0 bases from V and 12 bases from J; junction bases left unmatched: 7.

This chain uses TRBV11-2 with TRBJ1-1; D gene uncertain. The CDR3 loop spans 19 amino acids. Germline assignment: CDR1 SGHAT and CDR2 FQNNGV. Deletions cut 5 bases from V and 0 bases from J, with 25 bases between. The DNA for the CDR3 is TGTGCCAGCAGCCCAAATGTGAGGGCCGGAAGACCTATGAACACTGAAGCTTTCTTT. It encodes CASSPNVRAGRPMNTEAFF.

This rearrangement joins TRBV6-5 to TRBJ2-2, with 10 bases aligning to TRBD1. Germline V lookup: CDR1 MNHEY, CDR2 SVGAGI. The V gene end was trimmed by 6 bases and the J gene end by 5 bases; junction bases not matched to a gene: 6. The CDR3 runs to 15 residues. The CDR3 loop reads CASRTDRGHTGELFF. In DNA form, the CDR3 reads TGTGCCAGCAGAACAGACAGGGGGCATACCGGGGAGCTGTTTTTT.

The chain couples TRBV6-1 to TRBJ2-5, with 9 bases lining up with TRBD1. CDR1 is MNHNS and CDR2 is SASEGT in the germline V gene. V dropped 2 bases and J dropped 0; count of bases not matched to a gene: 4. The CDR3 has 16 amino acids. CDR3 amino acids: CASSERGQGYQETQYF. The DNA of the CDR3 is TGTGCCAGCAGTGAAAGAGGACAGGGGTACCAAGAGACCCAGTACTTC.

The chain is built from TRBV6-5 and TRBJ1-2, with D unresolved. Trimming shortened V by 0 bases and J by 2 bases, and 10 bases separated the two germline ends. The germline V gene has CDR1 MNHEY and CDR2 SVGAGI. The CDR3 spans 15 residues. This CDR3 reads CASSYSELRNYGYTF. In nucleotides, the CDR3 is TGTGCCAGCAGTTACTCAGAATTAAGAAACTATGGCTACACCTTC.

The V and J genes are TRBV6-5 and TRBJ1-5; TRBD1 matches at 9 bases. V shed 6 bases, J shed 7 bases, and the junction held 10 bases outside the gene matches. CDR1 MNHEY and CDR2 SVGAGI come from the germline V gene. This CDR3 comprises 15 residues. The CDR3 reads CASRGTGQGGQPQHF. In DNA, the CDR3 is TGTGCCAGCAGAGGGACGGGACAGGGAGGACAGCCCCAGCATTTT.

The chain joins TRBV30 to TRBJ2-2, with TRBD2 matching over 9 bases. J gave up 2 bases and V 4 bases, and 8 bases lay outside the gene matches. There are 16 residues in the CDR3. Germline lookup yields CDR1 GTSNPN and CDR2 SVGIG (reference sequence). CDR3 region: CAWTQRGVPNTGELFF. CDR3 sequence (DNA): TGTGCCTGGACCCAGCGGGGGGTCCCCAACACCGGGGAGCTGTTTTTT.

V gene TRBV5-6 combines with J gene TRBJ2-7; 8 nucleotides line up with TRBD2. CDR1 SGHDT and CDR2 YYEEEE come from the germline V gene. CDR3 length: 14 residues. Trimming took 4 bases from V and 3 from J; bases not matched to a gene: 6. The CDR3 sequence is CASSENSGDYEQYF. The CDR3, as DNA: TGTGCCAGCAGCGAGAATAGCGGGGACTACGAGCAGTACTTC.

This clone was observed a handful of times. V is TRBV4-1 and J is TRBJ2-3; possibly TRBD1 for D (5 bases). The CDR3 has 16 residues. The V and J ends lost 4 bases and 6 bases respectively, with 20 bases between them. The germline V gene encodes CDR1 MGHRA and CDR2 YSYEKL. CDR3 sequence reads: CASSLAQGQPGDTQYF. For the CDR3, the DNA is TGCGCCAGCAGCCTTGCTCAAGGACAACCCGGGGATACGCAGTATTTT.

The V and J genes are TRBV28 and TRBJ1-2, with 8 bases matching TRBD1. The CDR3 loop spans 15 amino acids. The V and J ends lost 5 bases and 8 bases, in that order; junction bases with no gene match: 13. Germline V CDR1 and CDR2: MDHEN, SYDVKM. The CDR3 bases are TGTGCCAGCAGTCCTACAGGGACAGGCCTGGGCGGCTACACCTTC. Its translation: CASSPTGTGLGGYTF.

V and J are TRBV5-4 and TRBJ1-5; tentatively, D is TRBD1 (6 bases). V was pared by 3 bases and J by 0 bases, with 7 bases between. CDR1 and CDR2 (germline): SGHNT, YYREEE (reference sequence). CDR3 size: 14 residues. Here the CDR3 DNA reads TGTGCCAGCAGCTCGGACAGTAGCAATCAGCCCCAGCATTTT. The encoded protein is CASSSDSSNQPQHF.

V is TRBV4-2 and J is TRBJ1-2, with D possibly matching TRBD1 (5 bases). CDR1 is LGHNA, CDR2 YNFKEQ, per germline. The CDR3 spans 16 residues. V was cut by 0 bases and J by 4 bases, with 15 bases left in between. This CDR3 reads CASSQDRQGIIYGYTF. CDR3 DNA sequence: TGTGCCAGCAGCCAAGATCGGCAGGGAATTATCTATGGCTACACCTTC.

The rearrangement uses TRBV5-1 and TRBJ1-2; TRBD1 agrees at 7 bases. Germline CDR1 and CDR2: SGHRS and YFSETQ. The CDR3 totals 13 residues. The ends lost 2 bases at V and 6 bases at J; junction bases unmatched: 4. Here the CDR3 DNA reads TGCGCCAGCAGCTTTCAGGGGGAGGATGGCTACACCTTC. Translated, it gives CASSFQGEDGYTF.

This sequence joins TRBV27 and TRBJ1-2; weak D call: TRBD1 (6 bases). The CDR3 length is 14 residues. V was pared by 4 bases and J by 8 bases, with 17 bases between. Germline V gives CDR1 MNHEY, CDR2 SMNVEV (reference sequence). CDR3: CASSSNRVGKGYTF. CDR3 coding DNA: TGTGCCAGCAGTTCCAACAGGGTGGGGAAAGGCTACACCTTC.

The chain employs TRBV6-1 and TRBJ2-7, with 9 bases fitting TRBD1. Germline values: CDR1 MNHNS, CDR2 SASEGT. This CDR3 is built from 13 residues. The ends lost 10 bases at V and 0 bases at J; junction bases unmatched: 4. The CDR3 sequence is CAIRTGVSYEQYF. The CDR3 bases are TGTGCCATCAGGACAGGGGTCTCCTACGAGCAGTACTTC.